This T cell receptor beta chain appears in the sequencing data of a study of tumor-infiltrating lymphocytes in primary liver carcinoma. This clonotype came up a few times. Its cognate antigen is unknown. It was unsorted whole blood that yielded blood RNA, and germline DNA was also extracted. A constant-region primer served to make TCR beta cDNA from about 530 ng total RNA. Amplification in three nested multiplex PCR rounds with slightly modified ARM-PCR gave rise to TCR beta libraries. The first two PCR rounds, nine to ten cycles each, used TRBV1-TRBV30 forward primers and a C-beta reverse primer. A single record per CDR3 protein comes from TCRdb applying MiXCR to the multiplex PCR reads. The sample consists of 180,000 or so distinct CDR3 sequences, 60% of them appearing once. Study-level results: Blood had a significantly lower top-250-clone fraction than tumors did (p = 0.039).

The V end was cut by 3 bases, the J end by 3 bases, with 5 bases between. This CDR3 is built from 12 residues. The source is a man in his forties or fifties with primary liver carcinoma and hepatitis B virus infection. What was sequenced was peripheral blood. V usage is TRBV12-3 or TRBV12-4 and J usage is TRBJ2-5; the D is unclear. The CDR3 here is CASSFGEETQYF. The CDR3 nucleotides read TGTGCCAGCAGTTTTGGCGAAGAGACCCAGTACTTC.